The entry below gives a single T cell receptor (beta chain) sequence along with its context. The CDR3 length is 14 residues. The V gene's germline CDR1 is SEHNR and CDR2 FQNEAQ (reference sequence). V dropped 6 bases and J dropped 5 bases, with 17 bases sitting between them. The data were obtained in a study of blood T cell repertoires in COVID-19. Study members were between about 18 and 90 years old and lived in some 26 US regions. Repertoires were generated with immunoSEQ multiplex PCR, while TCRdb's copy carries only in-frame clones and drops some. The profile shows approximately 64,000 clones, around nine tenths of them singletons.

What was sequenced was PBMCs or T cells enriched from blood (not recorded which). This sequence originates from a middle-aged woman who had recovered from COVID-19. The V gene is TRBV7-9, the J gene TRBJ2-7, with D perhaps matching TRBD2 (6 bases). CDR3 bases: TGTGCCAGCAGTCTAACGAGAGGGGAGGACGAGCAGTACTTC. Translating gives CASSLTRGEDEQYF.